This T cell receptor (beta chain) was sequenced in a study of T-cell memory formation after mild COVID-19. Study-wide background: Clusters were largely donor specific. Study observations and caveats: The authors left the SARS-CoV-2 specificity of second-wave clones peaking on day 37 unconfirmed. CD8+ contracting clones occupied EMRA, while CD4+ ones occupied mainly CM and EM. Memory sampled before infection contained some responding clones, suggesting cross-reactive memory joined.

This clonotype was seen only a few times. The antigen is not known. TCRdb used MiXCR to reprocess the 5' RACE reads, holding one entry per CDR3 protein. Here the sample spans 580,000 or so distinct CDR3 sequences, roughly 17% being singletons. From germline, CDR1 is MNHNY and CDR2 SVGAGI (reference sequence). V lost 6 bases to trimming and J lost 2 bases, with 17 bases between them. This CDR3 spans 16 amino acids. The receptor was derived from an adult woman who had mild COVID-19 (a few samples of this study predate the infection). Cell type and time point are not known. J is TRBJ2-1 and V is TRBV6-6, with D perhaps matching TRBD1 or TRBD2 (5 bases each). The specimen sequenced was PBMCs or a T cell subset sorted from them (not recorded which). The CDR3 DNA is TGTGCCAGCAGACCGCCGGGGCCCCTCGCCTACAATGAGCAGTTCTTC. Its translation: CASRPPGPLAYNEQFF.